This record covers a single T cell receptor beta chain. Its antigen remains unidentified. The data were obtained in a study of cytomegalovirus exposure and HLA in healthy donors. Study background: A previous analysis identified around 120 million unique TCR beta sequences derived from roughly 180 million T cells.

Notes on the study in general: The number of N-insertions in an Asian-associated ancestry cluster was reportedly below the 666-donor mean in a later analysis. Using a false discovery rate of 0.05, a later analysis showed that 16,951 TCR beta sequences were associated with HLA alleles. Most TCR sequences showed up rarely, but some public TCRs showed up in many donors.

Germline V lookup: CDR1 GTSNPN, CDR2 SVGIG (reference sequence). The CDR3 has 13 amino acids. V was pared by 5 bases and J by 9 bases, with 7 bases of the junction left unmatched. The PCR was carried out with 60 Vbeta primers and 13 Jbeta primers. Repertoires were generated with immunoSEQ multiplex PCR, while TCRdb's copy carries only in-frame clones and drops some. The profile shows about 120,000 clones, 65% to 80% of them singletons. The sequencing sample was made of PBMCs. This sequence was found in a man between 18 and 35 years old in good health and CMV-seropositive. This rearrangement joins TRBV30 to TRBJ1-6; 7 positions agree with TRBD1. In DNA form, the CDR3 reads TGTGCCTGGGGTTTACAGGGGCGTTCACCCCTCCACTTT. Translation gives CAWGLQGRSPLHF. The full variable domain, its missing parts supplied by reference TRBV30 and TRBJ1-6, is SQTIHQWPATLVQPVGSPLSLECTVEGTSNPNLYWYRQAAGRGLQLLFYSVGIGQISSEVPQNLSASRPQDRQFILSSKKLLLSDSGFYLCAWGLQGRSPLHFGNGTRLTVT.